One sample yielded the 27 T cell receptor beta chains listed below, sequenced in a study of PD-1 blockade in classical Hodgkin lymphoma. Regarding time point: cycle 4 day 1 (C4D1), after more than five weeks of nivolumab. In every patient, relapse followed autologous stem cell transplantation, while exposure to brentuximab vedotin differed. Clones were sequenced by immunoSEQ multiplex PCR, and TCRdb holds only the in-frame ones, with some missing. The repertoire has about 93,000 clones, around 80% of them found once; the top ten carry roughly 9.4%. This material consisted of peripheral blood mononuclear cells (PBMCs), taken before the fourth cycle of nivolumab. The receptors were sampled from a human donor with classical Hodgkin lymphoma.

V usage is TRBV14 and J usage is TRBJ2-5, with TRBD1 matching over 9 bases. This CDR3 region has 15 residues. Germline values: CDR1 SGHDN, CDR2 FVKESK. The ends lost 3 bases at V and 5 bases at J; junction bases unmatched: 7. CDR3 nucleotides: TGTGCCAGCAGCCATACAGGGGGCGCGAAGGAGACCCAGTACTTC. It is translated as CASSHTGGAKETQYF.

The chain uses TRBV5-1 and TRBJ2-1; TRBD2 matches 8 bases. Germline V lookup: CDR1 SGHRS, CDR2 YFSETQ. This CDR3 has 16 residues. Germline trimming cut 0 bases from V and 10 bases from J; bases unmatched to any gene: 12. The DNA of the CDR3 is TGCGCCAGCAGCTTGGAGCCGGGACTAGGAGAGGGGGAGCAGTTCTTC. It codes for CASSLEPGLGEGEQFF.

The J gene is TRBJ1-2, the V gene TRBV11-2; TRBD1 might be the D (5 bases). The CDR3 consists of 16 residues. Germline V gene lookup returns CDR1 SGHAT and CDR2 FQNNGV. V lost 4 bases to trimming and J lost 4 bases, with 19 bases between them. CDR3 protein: CASSSGLPQAIYGYTF. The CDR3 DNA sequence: TGTGCCAGCAGCTCAGGGCTTCCTCAGGCTATCTATGGCTACACCTTC.

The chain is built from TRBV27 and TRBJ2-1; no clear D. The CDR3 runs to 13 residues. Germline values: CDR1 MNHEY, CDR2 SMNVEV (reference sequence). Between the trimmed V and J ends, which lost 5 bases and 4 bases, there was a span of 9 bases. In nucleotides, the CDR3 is TGTGCCAGCAGTCTTCTCGGGTACAATGAGCAGTTCTTC. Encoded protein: CASSLLGYNEQFF.

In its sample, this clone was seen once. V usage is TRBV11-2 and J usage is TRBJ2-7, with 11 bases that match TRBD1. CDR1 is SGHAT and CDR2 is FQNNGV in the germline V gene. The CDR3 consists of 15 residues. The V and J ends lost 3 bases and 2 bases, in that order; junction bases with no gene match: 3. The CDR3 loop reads CASSFSGQGAYEQYF. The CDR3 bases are TGTGCCAGCAGCTTCTCGGGACAGGGGGCCTACGAGCAGTACTTC.

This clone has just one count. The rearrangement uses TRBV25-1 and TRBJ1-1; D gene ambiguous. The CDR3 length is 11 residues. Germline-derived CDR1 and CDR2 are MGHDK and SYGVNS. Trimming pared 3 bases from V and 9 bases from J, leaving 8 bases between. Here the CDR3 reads CASSEVRKAFF. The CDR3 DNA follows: TGTGCCAGCAGTGAGGTGCGAAAAGCTTTCTTT.

The CDR3 DNA follows: TGTGCCAGCAGTTACGGAACTGGGGCCAACGTCCTGACTTTC. The encoded protein is CASSYGTGANVLTF. The chain couples TRBV6-6 to TRBJ2-6; the D is unclear. V lost 2 bases and J lost 2, with 4 bases in between. CDR1 is MNHNY, CDR2 SVGAGI, per germline (reference sequence). The CDR3 loop spans 14 amino acids.

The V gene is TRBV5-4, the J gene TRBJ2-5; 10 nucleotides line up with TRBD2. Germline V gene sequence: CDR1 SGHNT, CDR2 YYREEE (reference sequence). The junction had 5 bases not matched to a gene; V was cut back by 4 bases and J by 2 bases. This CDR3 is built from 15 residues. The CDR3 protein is CASSRTSGNQETQYF. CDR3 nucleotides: TGTGCCAGCAGCAGGACTAGCGGTAATCAAGAGACCCAGTACTTC. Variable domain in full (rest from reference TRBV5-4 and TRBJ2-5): ETGVTQSPTHLIKTRGQQVTLRCSSQSGHNTVSWYQQALGQGPQFIFQYYREEENGRGNFPPRFSGLQFPNYSSELNVNALELDDSALYLCASSRTSGNQETQYFGPGTRLLVL.

The CDR3, as DNA: TGTGCCAGCAGCCCCGACAGGGACTCGAGGGAAAAACTGTTTTTT. It codes for CASSPDRDSREKLFF. The V call is TRBV6-1, the J call TRBJ1-4; 7 nucleotides agree with TRBD1. Losses at the gene ends were 6 bases for V and 8 bases for J; bases not matched to a gene: 12. Germline assignment: CDR1 MNHNS and CDR2 SASEGT. This CDR3 is built from 15 residues.

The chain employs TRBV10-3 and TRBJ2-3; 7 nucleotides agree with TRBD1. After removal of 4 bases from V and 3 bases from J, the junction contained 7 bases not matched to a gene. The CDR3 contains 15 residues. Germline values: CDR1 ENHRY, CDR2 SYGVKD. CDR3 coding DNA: TGTGCCATCAGTGCGGACAGGCCTGGAACAGATACGCAGTATTTT. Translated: CAISADRPGTDTQYF.

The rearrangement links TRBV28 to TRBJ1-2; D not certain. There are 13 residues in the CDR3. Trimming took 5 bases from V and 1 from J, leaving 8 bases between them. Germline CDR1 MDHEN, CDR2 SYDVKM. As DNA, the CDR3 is TGTGCCAGCAGTCCCGGAAGTAACTATGGCTACACCTTC. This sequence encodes CASSPGSNYGYTF.

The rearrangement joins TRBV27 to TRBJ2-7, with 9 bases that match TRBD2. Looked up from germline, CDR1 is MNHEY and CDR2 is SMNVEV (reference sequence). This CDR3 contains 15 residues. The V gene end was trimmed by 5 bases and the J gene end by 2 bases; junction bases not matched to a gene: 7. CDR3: CASSPRLAVTYEQYF. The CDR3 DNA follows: TGTGCCAGCAGTCCCCGACTAGCGGTAACCTACGAGCAGTACTTC.

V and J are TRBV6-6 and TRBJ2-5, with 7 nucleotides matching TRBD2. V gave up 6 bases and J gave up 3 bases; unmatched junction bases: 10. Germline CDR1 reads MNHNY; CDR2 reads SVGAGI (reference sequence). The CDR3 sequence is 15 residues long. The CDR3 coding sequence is TGTGCCAGCAGAAACTACTGGGGGGGGGAAGAGACCCAGTACTTC. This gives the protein CASRNYWGGEETQYF.

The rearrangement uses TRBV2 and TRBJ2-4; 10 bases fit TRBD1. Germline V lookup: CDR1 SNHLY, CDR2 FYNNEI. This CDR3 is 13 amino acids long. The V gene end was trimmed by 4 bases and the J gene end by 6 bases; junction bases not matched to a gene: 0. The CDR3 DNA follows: TGTGCCAGCAGTGGACAGGGGGCAAACATTCAGTACTTC. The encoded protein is CASSGQGANIQYF.

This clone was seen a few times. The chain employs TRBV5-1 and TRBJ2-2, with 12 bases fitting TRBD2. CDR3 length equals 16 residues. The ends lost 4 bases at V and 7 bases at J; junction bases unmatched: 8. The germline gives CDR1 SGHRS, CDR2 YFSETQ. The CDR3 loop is CASSIMTSGGHGELFF. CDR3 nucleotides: TGCGCCAGCAGCATTATGACTAGCGGGGGACACGGGGAGCTGTTTTTT.

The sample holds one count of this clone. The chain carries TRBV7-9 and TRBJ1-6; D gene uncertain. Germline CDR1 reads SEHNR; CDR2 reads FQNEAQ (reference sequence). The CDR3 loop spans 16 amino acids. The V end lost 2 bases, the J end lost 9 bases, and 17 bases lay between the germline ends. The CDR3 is CASSLPPLDGTSPLHF. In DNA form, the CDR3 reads TGTGCCAGCAGCTTACCTCCTCTGGACGGTACTTCACCCCTCCACTTT.

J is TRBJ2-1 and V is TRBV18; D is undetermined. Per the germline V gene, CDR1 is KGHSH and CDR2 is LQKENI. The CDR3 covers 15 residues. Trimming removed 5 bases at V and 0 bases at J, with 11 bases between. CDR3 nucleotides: TGTGCCAGCTCAATCGGGTTTAGCTCCTACAATGAGCAGTTCTTC. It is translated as CASSIGFSSYNEQFF.

DNA of the CDR3: TGTGCCAGTAGCTCTACGGACAGGGAGGATCAGCCCCAGCATTTT. Protein: CASSSTDREDQPQHF. The chain couples TRBV19 to TRBJ1-5; 8 nucleotides match TRBD1. With V trimmed by 6 bases and J by 5 bases, 9 bases remained unmatched. Germline CDR1 reads LNHDA; CDR2 reads SQIVND (reference sequence). The CDR3 totals 15 residues.

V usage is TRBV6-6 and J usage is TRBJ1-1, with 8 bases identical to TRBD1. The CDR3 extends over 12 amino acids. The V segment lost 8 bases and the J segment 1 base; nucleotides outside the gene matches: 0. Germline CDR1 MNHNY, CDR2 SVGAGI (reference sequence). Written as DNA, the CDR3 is TGTGCCAGCGGGACAGGGAACACTGAAGCTTTCTTT. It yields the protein CASGTGNTEAFF.

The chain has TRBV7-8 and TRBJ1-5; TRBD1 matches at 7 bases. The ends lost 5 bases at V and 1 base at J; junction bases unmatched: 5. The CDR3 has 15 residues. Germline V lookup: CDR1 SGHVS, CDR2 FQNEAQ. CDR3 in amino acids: CASSKGTVSNQPQHF. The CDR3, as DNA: TGTGCCAGCAGCAAAGGGACAGTCAGCAATCAGCCCCAGCATTTT.

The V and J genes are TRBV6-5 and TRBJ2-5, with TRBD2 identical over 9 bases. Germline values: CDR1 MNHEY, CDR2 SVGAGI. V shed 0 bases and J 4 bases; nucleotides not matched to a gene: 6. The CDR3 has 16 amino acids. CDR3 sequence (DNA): TGTGCCAGCAGTTACTCGGGGCGGGAGGGCCCAGAGACCCAGTACTTC. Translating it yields CASSYSGREGPETQYF.

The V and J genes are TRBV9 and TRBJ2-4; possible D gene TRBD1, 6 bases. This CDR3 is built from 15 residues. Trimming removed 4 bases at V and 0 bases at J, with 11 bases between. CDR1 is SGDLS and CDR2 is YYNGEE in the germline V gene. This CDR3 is CASSTGPLAKNIQYF. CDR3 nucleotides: TGTGCCAGCAGCACAGGGCCTCTAGCCAAAAACATTCAGTACTTC.

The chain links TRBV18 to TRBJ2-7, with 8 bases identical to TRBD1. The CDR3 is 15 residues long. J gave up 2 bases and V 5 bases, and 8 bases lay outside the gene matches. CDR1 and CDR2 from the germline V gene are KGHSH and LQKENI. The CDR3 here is CASSASGTGPYEQYF. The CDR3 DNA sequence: TGTGCCAGCTCAGCCTCAGGGACAGGACCCTACGAGCAGTACTTC.

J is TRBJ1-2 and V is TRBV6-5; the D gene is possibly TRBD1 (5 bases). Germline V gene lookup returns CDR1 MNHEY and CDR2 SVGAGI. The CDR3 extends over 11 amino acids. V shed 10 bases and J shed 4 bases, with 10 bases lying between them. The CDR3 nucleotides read TGTGCCACGGGGGTGGTCTATGGCTACACCTTC. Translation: CATGVVYGYTF.

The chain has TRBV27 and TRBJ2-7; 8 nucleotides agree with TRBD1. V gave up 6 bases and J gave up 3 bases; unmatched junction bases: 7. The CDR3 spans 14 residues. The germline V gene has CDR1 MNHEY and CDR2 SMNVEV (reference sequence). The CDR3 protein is CASRPRQGFYEQYF. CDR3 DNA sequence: TGTGCCAGCAGGCCAAGACAGGGGTTCTACGAGCAGTACTTC.

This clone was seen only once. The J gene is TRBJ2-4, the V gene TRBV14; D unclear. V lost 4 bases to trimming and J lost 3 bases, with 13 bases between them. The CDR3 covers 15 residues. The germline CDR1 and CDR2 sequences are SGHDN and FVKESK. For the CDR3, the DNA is TGTGCCAGCAGCCCAAGCGTGGCCAGCAAAAACATTCAGTACTTC. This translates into CASSPSVASKNIQYF. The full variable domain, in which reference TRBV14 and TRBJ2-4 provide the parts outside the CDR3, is EAGVTQFPSHSVIEKGQTVTLRCDPISGHDNLYWYRRVMGKEIKFLLHFVKESKQDESGMPNNRFLAERTGGTYSTLKVQPAELEDSGVYFCASSPSVASKNIQYFGAGTRLSVL.

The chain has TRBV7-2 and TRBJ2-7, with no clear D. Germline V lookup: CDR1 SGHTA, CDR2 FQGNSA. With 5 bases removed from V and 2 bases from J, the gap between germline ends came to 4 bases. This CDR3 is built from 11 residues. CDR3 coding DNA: TGTGCCAGCAGCGCAACCTACGAGCAGTACTTC. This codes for CASSATYEQYF.